The 5 T cell receptor beta chains given below trace back to one sample, sequenced in a study of blood T cell repertoires in COVID-19. Only in-frame clones appear in the TCRdb table, and some are missing; sequencing was by immunoSEQ multiplex PCR. This sample has more than 140,000 clones, with roughly 84% found just once. The material sequenced was peripheral blood. The receptors originated from a woman in her forties or fifties in a cohort sampled during active or convalescent COVID-19.

The chain uses TRBV7-2 and TRBJ2-3; D possibly corresponds to TRBD2 (6 bases). Germline assignment: CDR1 SGHTA and CDR2 FQGNSA. Deletions cut 1 base from V and 5 bases from J, with 10 bases between. The CDR3 totals 14 residues. The CDR3 nucleotides are TGTGCCAGCAGCTTAGAAATCGGGGGAGATACGCAGTATTTT. The encoded protein is CASSLEIGGDTQYF.

The rearrangement joins TRBV9 to TRBJ1-2; 11 nucleotides line up with TRBD1. J lost 4 bases, V lost 4 bases, and 9 bases had no gene match. This CDR3 has 16 residues. CDR1 SGDLS and CDR2 YYNGEE come from the germline V gene. CDR3 sequence: CASSTWTGGTTYGYTF. CDR3 in DNA: TGTGCCAGCAGCACGTGGACAGGGGGCACTACCTATGGCTACACCTTC.

This clone was found a few times. The rearrangement links TRBV3-1 (or the pseudogene TRBV3-2) to TRBJ1-2; 7 bases align to TRBD1. This CDR3 is 13 amino acids long. Per germline, CDR1 LGHDT and CDR2 YNNKEL (reference sequence). The V segment lost 5 bases and the J segment 3 bases; nucleotides outside the gene matches: 3. This CDR3 is CASSVRGDYGYTF. In DNA form, the CDR3 reads TGTGCCAGCAGCGTCAGGGGGGACTATGGCTACACCTTC.

The genes are TRBV7-8 and TRBJ2-7; TRBD1 agrees at 9 bases. Per germline, CDR1 SGHVS and CDR2 FQNEAQ. Unmatched junction bases numbered 10, after V lost 3 bases and J lost 4 bases. The CDR3 is 16 amino acids. The CDR3 here is CASSFYPGQGVYEQYF. In nucleotides, the CDR3 is TGTGCCAGCAGCTTCTACCCGGGACAGGGAGTTTACGAGCAGTACTTC.

The CDR3: CASSVDGSTDTQYF. The DNA for the CDR3 is TGTGCCAGCAGCGTAGACGGGAGCACAGATACGCAGTATTTT. The chain recombines TRBV9 with TRBJ2-3; D call uncertain. V was shortened by 0 bases and J by 0 bases, with 5 bases between the two germline ends. The CDR3 loop spans 14 amino acids. Germline V lookup: CDR1 SGDLS, CDR2 YYNGEE.